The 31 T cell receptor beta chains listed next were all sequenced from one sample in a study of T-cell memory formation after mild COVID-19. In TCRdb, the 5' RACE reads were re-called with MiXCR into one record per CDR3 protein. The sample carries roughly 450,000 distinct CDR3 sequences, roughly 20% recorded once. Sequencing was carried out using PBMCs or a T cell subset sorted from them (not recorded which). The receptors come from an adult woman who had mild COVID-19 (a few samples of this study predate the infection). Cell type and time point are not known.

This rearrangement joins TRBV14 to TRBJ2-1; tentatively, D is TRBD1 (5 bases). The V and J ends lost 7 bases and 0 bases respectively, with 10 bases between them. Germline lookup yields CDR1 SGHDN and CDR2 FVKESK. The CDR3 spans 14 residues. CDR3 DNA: TGTGCCAGCAATACAGGAAGCTCCTACAATGAGCAGTTCTTC. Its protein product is CASNTGSSYNEQFF.

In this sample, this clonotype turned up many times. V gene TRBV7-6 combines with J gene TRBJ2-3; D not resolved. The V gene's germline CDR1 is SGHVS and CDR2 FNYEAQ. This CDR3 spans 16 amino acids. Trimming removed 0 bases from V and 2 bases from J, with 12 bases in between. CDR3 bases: TGTGCCAGCAGCTTAGCGGGGATGTGGAACACAGATACGCAGTATTTT. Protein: CASSLAGMWNTDTQYF.

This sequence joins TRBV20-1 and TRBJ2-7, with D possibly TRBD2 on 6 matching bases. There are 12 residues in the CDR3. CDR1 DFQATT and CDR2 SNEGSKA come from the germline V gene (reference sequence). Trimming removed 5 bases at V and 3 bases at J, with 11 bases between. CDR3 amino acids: CSAGGTGYEQYF. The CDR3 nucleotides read TGCAGTGCTGGCGGGACGGGCTACGAGCAGTACTTC.

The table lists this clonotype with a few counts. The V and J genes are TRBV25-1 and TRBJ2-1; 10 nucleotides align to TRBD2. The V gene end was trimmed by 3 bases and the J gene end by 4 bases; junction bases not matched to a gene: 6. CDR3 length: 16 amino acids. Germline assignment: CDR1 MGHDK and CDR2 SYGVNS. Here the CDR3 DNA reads TGTGCCAGCAGTGATCCGACTAGCGGGTTATACAATGAGCAGTTCTTC. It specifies CASSDPTSGLYNEQFF.

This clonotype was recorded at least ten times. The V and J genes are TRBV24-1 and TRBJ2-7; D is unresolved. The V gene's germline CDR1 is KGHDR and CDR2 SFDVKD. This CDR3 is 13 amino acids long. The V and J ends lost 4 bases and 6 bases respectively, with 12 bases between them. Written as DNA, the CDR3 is TGTGCCACCAGTGACCCCGGGTATGGCGAGCAGTACTTC. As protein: CATSDPGYGEQYF.

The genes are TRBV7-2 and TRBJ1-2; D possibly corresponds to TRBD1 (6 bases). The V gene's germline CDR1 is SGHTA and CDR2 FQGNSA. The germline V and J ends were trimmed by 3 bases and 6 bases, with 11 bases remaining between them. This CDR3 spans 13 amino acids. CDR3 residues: CASSFTNRDGYTF. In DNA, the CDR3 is TGTGCCAGCAGCTTTACGAACAGGGATGGCTACACCTTC.

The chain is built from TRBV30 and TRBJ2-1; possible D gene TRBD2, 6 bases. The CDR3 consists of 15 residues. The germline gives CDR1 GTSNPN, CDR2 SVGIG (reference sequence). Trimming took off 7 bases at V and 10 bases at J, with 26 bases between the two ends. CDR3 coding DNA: TGTGCCTTACGAGCGGCAGCCCTCGATGGAGGGGAGCAGTTCTTC. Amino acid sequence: CALRAAALDGGEQFF.

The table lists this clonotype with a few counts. CDR3 protein: CASRIAGDLNEQFF. CDR3 sequence (DNA): TGCGCCAGCAGGATAGCGGGAGACCTCAATGAGCAGTTCTTC. The chain employs TRBV10-2 and TRBJ2-1; 9 bases match TRBD2. CDR3 length equals 14 residues. Unmatched junction bases numbered 6, after V lost 6 bases and J lost 6 bases. The V gene's germline CDR1 is WSHSY and CDR2 SAAADI.

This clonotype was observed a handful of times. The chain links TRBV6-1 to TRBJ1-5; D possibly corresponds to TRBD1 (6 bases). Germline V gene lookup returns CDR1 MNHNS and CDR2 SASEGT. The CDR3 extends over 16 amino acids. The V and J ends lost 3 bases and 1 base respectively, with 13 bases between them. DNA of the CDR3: TGTGCCAGCAGTGAGGACAGAGCTTTAAGCAATCAGCCCCAGCATTTT. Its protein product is CASSEDRALSNQPQHF.

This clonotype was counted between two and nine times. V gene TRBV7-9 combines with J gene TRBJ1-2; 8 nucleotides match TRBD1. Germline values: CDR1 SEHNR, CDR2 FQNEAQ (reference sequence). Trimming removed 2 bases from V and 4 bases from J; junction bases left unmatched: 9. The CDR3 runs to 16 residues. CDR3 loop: CASSLIGGDRSYGYTF. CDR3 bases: TGTGCCAGCAGCTTAATAGGTGGGGACAGGTCCTATGGCTACACCTTC.

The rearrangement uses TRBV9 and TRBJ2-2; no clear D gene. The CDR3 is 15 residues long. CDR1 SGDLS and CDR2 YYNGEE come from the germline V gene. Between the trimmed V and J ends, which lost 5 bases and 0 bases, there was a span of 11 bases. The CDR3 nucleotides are TGTGCCAGCAGACCAGGAGACTCGAACACCGGGGAGCTGTTTTTT. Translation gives CASRPGDSNTGELFF.

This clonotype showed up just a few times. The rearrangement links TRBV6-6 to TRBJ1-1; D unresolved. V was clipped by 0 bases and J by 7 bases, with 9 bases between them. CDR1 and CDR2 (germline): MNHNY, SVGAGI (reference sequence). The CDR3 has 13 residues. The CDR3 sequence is CASSYSTLFEAFF. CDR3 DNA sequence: TGTGCCAGCAGTTACTCGACTCTGTTTGAAGCTTTCTTT.

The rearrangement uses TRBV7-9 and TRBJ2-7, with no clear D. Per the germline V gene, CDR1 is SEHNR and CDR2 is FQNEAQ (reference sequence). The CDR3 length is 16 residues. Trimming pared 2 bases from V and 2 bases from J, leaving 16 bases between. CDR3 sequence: CASSLSLATSPYEQYF. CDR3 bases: TGTGCCAGCAGCTTATCTCTGGCTACCTCCCCCTACGAGCAGTACTTC.

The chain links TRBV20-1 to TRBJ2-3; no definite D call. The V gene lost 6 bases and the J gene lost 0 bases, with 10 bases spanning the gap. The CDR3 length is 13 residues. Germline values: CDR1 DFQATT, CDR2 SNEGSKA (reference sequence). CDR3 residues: CSARHSSTDTQYF. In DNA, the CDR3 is TGCAGTGCCCGCCACTCTAGCACAGATACGCAGTATTTT.

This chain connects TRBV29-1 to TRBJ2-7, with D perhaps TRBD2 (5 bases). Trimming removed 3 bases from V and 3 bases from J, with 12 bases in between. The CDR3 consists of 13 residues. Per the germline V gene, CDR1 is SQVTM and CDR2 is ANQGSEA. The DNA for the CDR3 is TGCAGCGTTGACCGTTTAGGGAGCTACGAGCAGTACTTC. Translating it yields CSVDRLGSYEQYF.

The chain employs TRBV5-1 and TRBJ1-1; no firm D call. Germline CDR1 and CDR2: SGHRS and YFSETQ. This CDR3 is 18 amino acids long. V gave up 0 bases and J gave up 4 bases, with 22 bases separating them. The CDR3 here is CASSLAVRGFLRATEAFF. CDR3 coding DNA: TGCGCCAGCAGCTTGGCCGTCCGTGGGTTTTTGAGGGCCACTGAAGCTTTCTTT.

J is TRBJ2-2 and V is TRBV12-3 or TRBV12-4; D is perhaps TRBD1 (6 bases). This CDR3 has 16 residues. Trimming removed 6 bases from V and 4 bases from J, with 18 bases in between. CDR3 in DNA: TGTGCCAGCAGCGCCTCAGGGGTGCGGGTCACCGGGGAGCTGTTTTTT. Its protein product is CASSASGVRVTGELFF.

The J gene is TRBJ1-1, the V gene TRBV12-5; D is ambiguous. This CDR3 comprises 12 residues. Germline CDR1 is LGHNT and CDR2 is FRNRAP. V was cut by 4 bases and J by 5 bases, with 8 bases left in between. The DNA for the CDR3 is TGTGCTAGTGGTTATGTGGGAACTGAAGCTTTCTTT. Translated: CASGYVGTEAFF. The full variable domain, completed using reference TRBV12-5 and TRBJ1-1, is DARVTQTPRHKVTEMGQEVTMRCQPILGHNTVFWYRQTMMQGLELLAYFRNRAPLDDSGMPKDRFSAEMPDATLATLKIQPSEPRDSAVYFCASGYVGTEAFFGQGTRLTVV.

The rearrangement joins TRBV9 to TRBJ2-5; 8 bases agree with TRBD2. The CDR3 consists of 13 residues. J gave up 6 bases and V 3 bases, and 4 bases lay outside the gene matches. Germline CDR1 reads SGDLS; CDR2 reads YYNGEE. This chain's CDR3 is CASSAGGPKTQYF. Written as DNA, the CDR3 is TGTGCCAGCAGCGCGGGGGGGCCGAAGACCCAGTACTTC.

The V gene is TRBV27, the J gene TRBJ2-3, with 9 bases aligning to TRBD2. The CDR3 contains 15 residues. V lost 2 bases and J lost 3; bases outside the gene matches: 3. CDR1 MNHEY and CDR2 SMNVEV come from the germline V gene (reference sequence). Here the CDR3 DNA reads TGTGCCAGCAGTTTACGCGGGAGGGTAACAGATACGCAGTATTTT. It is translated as CASSLRGRVTDTQYF.

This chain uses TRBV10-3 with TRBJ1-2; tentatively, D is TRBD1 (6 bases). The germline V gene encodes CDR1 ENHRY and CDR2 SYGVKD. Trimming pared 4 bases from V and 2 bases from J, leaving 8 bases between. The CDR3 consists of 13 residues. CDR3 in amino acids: CAISAGTNYGYTF. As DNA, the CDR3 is TGTGCCATCAGTGCCGGGACAAACTATGGCTACACCTTC.

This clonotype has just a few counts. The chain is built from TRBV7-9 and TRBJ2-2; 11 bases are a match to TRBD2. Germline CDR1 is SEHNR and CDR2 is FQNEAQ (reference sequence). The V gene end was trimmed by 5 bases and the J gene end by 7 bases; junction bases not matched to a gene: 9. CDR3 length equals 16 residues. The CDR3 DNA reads TGTGCCAGCAGCCGAGTGACTAGCGGGGTGATCGGGGAGCTGTTTTTT. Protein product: CASSRVTSGVIGELFF.

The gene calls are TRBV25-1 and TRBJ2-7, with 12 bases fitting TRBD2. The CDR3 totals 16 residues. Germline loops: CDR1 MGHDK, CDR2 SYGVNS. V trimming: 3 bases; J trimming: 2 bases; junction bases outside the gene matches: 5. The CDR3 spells CASSDPRTSGAYEQYF. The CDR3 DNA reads TGTGCCAGCAGTGACCCAAGGACTAGCGGGGCCTACGAGCAGTACTTC.

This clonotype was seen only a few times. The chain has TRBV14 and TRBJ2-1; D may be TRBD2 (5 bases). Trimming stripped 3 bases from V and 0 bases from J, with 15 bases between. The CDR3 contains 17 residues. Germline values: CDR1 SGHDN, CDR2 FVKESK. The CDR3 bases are TGTGCCAGCAGCCAGAGCCCCGGGATCTACTCCTACAATGAGCAGTTCTTC. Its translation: CASSQSPGIYSYNEQFF. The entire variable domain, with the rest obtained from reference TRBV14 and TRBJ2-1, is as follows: EAGVTQFPSHSVIEKGQTVTLRCDPISGHDNLYWYRRVMGKEIKFLLHFVKESKQDESGMPNNRFLAERTGGTYSTLKVQPAELEDSGVYFCASSQSPGIYSYNEQFFGPGTRLTVL.

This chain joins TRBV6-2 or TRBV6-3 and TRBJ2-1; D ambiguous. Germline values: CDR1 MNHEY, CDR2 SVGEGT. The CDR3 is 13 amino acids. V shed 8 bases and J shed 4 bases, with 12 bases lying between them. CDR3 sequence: CASSLTEYNEQFF. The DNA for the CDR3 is TGTGCCAGCTCCCTAACTGAGTACAATGAGCAGTTCTTC.

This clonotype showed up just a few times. CDR3 coding DNA: TGTGCCAGCAGCGAGAGGGGATCGAACACTGAAGCTTTCTTT. Its translation: CASSERGSNTEAFF. This rearrangement joins TRBV7-3 to TRBJ1-1, with D tentatively TRBD1 (5 bases). The CDR3 extends over 14 amino acids. Looked up from germline, CDR1 is SGHTA and CDR2 is FQGTGA. V was shortened by 5 bases and J by 1 base, with 11 bases between the two germline ends.

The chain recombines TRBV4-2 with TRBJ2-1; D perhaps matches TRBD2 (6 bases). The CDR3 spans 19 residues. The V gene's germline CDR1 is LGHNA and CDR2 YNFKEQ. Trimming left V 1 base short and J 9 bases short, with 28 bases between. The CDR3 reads CASSQVGLRVGGSGSEQFF. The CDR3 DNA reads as TGTGCCAGCAGCCAAGTAGGGTTACGGGTCGGGGGAAGTGGAAGTGAGCAGTTCTTC.

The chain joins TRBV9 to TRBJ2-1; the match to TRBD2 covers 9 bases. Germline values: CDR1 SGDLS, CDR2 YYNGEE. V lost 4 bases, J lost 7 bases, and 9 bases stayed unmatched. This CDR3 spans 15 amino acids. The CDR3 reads CASSSMAGGPNEQFF. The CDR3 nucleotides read TGTGCCAGCAGCTCTATGGCGGGGGGGCCTAATGAGCAGTTCTTC. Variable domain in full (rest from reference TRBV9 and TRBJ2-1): DSGVTQTPKHLITATGQRVTLRCSPRSGDLSVYWYQQSLDQGLQFLIQYYNGEERAKGNILERFSAQQFPDLHSELNLSSLELGDSALYFCASSSMAGGPNEQFFGPGTRLTVL.

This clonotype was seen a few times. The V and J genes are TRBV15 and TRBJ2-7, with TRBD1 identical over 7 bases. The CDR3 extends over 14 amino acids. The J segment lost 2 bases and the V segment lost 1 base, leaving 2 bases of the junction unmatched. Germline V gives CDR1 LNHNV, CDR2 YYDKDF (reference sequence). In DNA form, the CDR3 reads TGTGCCACCAGCAGAGGGACAGGCCCCTACGAGCAGTACTTC. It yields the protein CATSRGTGPYEQYF.

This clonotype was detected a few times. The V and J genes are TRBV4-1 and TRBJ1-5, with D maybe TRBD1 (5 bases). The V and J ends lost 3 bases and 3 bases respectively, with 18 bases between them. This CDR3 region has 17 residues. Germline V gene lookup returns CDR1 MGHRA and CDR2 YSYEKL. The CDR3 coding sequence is TGCGCCAGCAGCCATCCGACAGAAAGACTCTCCAATCAGCCCCAGCATTTT. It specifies CASSHPTERLSNQPQHF.

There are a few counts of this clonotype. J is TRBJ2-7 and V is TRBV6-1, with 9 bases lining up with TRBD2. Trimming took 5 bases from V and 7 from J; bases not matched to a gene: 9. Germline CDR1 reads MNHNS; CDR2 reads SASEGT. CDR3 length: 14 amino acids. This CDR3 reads CASSRSGRAGEQYF. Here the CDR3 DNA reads TGTGCCAGCAGTCGTAGCGGGAGAGCAGGAGAGCAGTACTTC.